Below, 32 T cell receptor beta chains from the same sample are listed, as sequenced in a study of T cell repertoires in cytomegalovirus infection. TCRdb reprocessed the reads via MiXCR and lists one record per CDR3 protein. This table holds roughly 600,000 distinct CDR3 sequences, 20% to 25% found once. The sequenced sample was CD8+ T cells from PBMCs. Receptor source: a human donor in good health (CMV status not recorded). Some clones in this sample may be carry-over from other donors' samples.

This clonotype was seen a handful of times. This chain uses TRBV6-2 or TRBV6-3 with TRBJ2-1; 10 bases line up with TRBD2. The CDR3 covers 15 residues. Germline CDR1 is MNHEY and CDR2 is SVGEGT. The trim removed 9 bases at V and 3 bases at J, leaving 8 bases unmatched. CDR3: CASHPSGGFYNEQFF. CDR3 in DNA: TGTGCCAGTCATCCTAGCGGGGGCTTCTACAATGAGCAGTTCTTC.

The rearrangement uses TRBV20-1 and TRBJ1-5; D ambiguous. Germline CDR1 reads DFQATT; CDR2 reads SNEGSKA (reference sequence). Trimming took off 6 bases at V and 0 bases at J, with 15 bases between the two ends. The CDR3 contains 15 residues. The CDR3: CSAPVGAYSNQPQHF. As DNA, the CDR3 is TGCAGTGCCCCCGTTGGCGCTTATAGCAATCAGCCCCAGCATTTT.

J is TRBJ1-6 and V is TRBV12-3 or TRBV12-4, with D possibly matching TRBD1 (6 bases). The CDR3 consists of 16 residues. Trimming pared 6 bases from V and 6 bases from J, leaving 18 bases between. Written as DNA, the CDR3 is TGTGCCAGCAGCCTCCACCGGGGGGGGCCTAATTCACCCCTCCACTTT. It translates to CASSLHRGGPNSPLHF.

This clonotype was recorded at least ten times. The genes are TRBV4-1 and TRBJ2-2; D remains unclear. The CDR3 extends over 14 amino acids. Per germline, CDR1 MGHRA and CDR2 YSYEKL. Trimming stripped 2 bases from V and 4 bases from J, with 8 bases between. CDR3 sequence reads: CASSQLYSTGELFF. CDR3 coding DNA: TGCGCCAGCAGCCAACTCTATAGCACCGGGGAGCTGTTTTTT.

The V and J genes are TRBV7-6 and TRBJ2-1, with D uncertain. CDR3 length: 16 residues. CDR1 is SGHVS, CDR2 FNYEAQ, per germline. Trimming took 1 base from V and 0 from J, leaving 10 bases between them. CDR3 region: CASSLGRRASYNEQFF. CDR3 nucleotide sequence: TGTGCCAGCAGCTTAGGACGCCGTGCCTCCTACAATGAGCAGTTCTTC. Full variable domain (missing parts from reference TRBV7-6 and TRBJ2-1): GAGVSQSPRYKVTKRGQDVALRCDPISGHVSLYWYRQALGQGPEFLTYFNYEAQQDKSGLPNDRFSAERPEGSISTLTIQRTEQRDSAMYRCASSLGRRASYNEQFFGPGTRLTVL.

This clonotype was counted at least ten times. The CDR3 here is CASSLGAGINSPLHF. The DNA for the CDR3 is TGTGCCAGCAGCTTAGGGGCAGGGATTAATTCACCCCTCCACTTT. This chain links TRBV7-2 with TRBJ1-6; possible D gene TRBD1, 5 bases. The CDR3 runs 15 residues. Looked up from germline, CDR1 is SGHTA and CDR2 is FQGNSA. V dropped 1 base and J dropped 6 bases, with 10 bases sitting between them.

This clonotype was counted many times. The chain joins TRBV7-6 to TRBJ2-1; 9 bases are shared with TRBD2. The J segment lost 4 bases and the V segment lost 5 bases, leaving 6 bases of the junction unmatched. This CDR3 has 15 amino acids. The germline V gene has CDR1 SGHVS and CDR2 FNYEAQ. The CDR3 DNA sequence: TGTGCCAGCAGCCCCGGGACTAGCCTATACAATGAGCAGTTCTTC. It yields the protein CASSPGTSLYNEQFF.

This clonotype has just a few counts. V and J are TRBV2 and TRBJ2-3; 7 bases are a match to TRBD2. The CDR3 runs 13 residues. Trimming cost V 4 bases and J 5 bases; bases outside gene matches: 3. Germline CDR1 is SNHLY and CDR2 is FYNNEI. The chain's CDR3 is CASSAAGEDTQYF. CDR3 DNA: TGTGCCAGCAGTGCGGCGGGGGAAGATACGCAGTATTTT.

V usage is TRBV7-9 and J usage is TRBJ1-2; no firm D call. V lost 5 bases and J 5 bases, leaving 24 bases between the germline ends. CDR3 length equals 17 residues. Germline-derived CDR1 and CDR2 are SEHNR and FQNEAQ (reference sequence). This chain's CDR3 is CASSPTNRDMTKYGYTF. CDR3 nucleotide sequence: TGTGCCAGCAGCCCCACGAATCGAGACATGACGAAATATGGCTACACCTTC.

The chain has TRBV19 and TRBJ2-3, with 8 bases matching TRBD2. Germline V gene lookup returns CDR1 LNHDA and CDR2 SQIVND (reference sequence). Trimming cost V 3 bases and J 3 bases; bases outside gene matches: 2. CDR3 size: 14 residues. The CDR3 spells CASSMSGGTDTQYF. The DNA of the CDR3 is TGTGCCAGTAGTATGAGCGGGGGTACAGATACGCAGTATTTT.

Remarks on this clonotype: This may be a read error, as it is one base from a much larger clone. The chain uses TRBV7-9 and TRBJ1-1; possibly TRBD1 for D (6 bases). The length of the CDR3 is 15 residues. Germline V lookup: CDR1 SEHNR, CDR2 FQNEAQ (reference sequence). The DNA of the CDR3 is TGTGCCAACAGCCCCCGGACAGCAGGTAACACTGAAGCTTTCTTT. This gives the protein CANSPRTAGNTEAFF. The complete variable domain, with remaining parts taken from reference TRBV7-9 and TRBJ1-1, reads DTGVSQNPRHKITKRGQNVTFRCDPISEHNRLYWYRQTLGQGPEFLTYFQNEAQLEKSRLLSDRFSAERPKGSFSTLEIQRTEQGDSAMYLCANSPRTAGNTEAFFGQGTRLTVV.

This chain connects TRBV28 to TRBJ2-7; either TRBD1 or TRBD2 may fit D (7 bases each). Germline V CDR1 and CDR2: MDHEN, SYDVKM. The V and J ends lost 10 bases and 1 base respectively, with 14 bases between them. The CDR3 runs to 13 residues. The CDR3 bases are TGTGCCACAGGGGGGGTGATATCCTACGAGCAGTACTTC. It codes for CATGGVISYEQYF.

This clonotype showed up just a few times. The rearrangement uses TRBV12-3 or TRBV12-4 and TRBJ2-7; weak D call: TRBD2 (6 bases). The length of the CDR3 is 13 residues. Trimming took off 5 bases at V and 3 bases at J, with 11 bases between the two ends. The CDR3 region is CASSPAEGYEQYV. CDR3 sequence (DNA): TGTGCCAGCAGTCCTGCGGAGGGCTACGAGCAGTACGTC.

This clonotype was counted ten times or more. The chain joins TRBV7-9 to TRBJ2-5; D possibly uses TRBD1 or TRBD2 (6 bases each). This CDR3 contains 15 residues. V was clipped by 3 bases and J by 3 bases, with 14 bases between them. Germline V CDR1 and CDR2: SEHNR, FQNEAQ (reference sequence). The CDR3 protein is CASSFLAGEEETQYF. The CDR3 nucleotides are TGTGCCAGCAGCTTCCTTGCAGGGGAGGAAGAGACCCAGTACTTC. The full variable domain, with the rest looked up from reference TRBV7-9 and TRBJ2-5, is DTGVSQNPRHKITKRGQNVTFRCDPISEHNRLYWYRQTLGQGPEFLTYFQNEAQLEKSRLLSDRFSAERPKGSFSTLEIQRTEQGDSAMYLCASSFLAGEEETQYFGPGTRLLVL.

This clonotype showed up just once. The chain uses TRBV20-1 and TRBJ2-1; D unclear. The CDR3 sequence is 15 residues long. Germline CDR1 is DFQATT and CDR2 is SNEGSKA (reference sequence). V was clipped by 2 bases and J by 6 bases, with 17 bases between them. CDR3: CSARPFDSPGNEQFF. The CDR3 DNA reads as TGCAGTGCTAGACCATTTGACTCCCCCGGCAATGAGCAGTTCTTC.

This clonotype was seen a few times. The DNA of the CDR3 is TGTGCCAGCAGTTACTCGTCCGGCCTTGGCTATGGCTACACCTTC. Its translation is CASSYSSGLGYGYTF. The V gene is TRBV6-2 or TRBV6-3, the J gene TRBJ1-2; D gene unclear. CDR1 and CDR2 (germline): MNHEY, SVGEGT. The CDR3 consists of 15 residues. The V gene lost 0 bases and the J gene lost 4 bases, with 12 bases spanning the gap.

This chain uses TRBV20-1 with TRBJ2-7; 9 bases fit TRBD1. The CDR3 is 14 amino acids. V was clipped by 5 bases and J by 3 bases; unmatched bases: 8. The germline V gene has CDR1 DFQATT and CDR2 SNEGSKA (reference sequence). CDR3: CSALDRGKLYEQYF. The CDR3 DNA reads TGCAGTGCTTTGGACAGGGGAAAACTCTACGAGCAGTACTTC.

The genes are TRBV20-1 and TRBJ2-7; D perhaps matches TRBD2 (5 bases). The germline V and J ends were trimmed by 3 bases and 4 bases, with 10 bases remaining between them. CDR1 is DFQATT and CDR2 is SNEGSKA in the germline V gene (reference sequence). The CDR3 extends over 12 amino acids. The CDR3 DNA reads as TGCAGTGCTAGGACTAAACCTTACGAGCAGTACTTC. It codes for CSARTKPYEQYF.

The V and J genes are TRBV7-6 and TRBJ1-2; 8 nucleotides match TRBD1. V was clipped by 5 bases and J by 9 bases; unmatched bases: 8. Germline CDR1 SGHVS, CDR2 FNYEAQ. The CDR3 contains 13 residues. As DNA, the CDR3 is TGTGCCAGCAGCCTCGGACAGGGCAAGAGCTACACCTTC. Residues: CASSLGQGKSYTF.

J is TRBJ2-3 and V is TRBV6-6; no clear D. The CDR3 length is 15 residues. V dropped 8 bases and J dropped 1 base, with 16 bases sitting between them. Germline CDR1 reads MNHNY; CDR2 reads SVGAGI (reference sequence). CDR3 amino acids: CASGRPGFGTDTQYF. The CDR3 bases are TGTGCCAGCGGTCGACCGGGCTTTGGCACAGATACGCAGTATTTT.

The chain's CDR3 is CASIGLAGESTDTQYF. CDR3 coding DNA: TGTGCCAGCATCGGGCTAGCGGGGGAGAGCACAGATACGCAGTATTTT. The rearrangement uses TRBV6-6 and TRBJ2-3, with 10 bases fitting TRBD2. With 7 bases clipped from V and 0 bases from J, the junction kept 7 bases outside the gene matches. This CDR3 contains 16 residues. Germline V CDR1 and CDR2: MNHNY, SVGAGI (reference sequence).

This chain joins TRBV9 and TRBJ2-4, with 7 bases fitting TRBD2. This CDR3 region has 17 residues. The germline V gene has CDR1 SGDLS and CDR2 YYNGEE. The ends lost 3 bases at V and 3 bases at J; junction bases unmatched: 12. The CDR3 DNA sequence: TGTGCCAGCAGCGCCCCGTCGGGAGGAAAGGGCAAAAACATTCAGTACTTC. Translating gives CASSAPSGGKGKNIQYF.

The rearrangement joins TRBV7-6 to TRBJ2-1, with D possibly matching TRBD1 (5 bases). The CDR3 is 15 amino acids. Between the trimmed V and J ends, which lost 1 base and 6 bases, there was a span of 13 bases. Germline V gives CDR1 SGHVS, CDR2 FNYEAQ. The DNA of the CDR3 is TGTGCCAGCAGCTTAGAGGCAGGGTTAGGCAATGAGCAGTTCTTC. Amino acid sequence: CASSLEAGLGNEQFF.

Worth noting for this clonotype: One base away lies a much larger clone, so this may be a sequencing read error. The CDR3, as DNA: TGTGCCTGTAGTCCCTCCCCAGGGTCCTACAATGAGCAGTTCTTC. Translating gives CACSPSPGSYNEQFF. The chain recombines TRBV19 with TRBJ2-1; tentative D call: TRBD1 (5 bases). The CDR3 has 15 amino acids. The germline CDR1 and CDR2 sequences are LNHDA and SQIVND (reference sequence). Looking up the rest from reference TRBV19 and TRBJ2-1 gives the full variable domain: DGGITQSPKYLFRKEGQNVTLSCEQNLNHDAMYWYRQDPGQGLRLIYYSQIVNDFQKGDIAEGYSVSREKKESFPLTVTSAQKNPTAFYLCACSPSPGSYNEQFFGPGTRLTVL.

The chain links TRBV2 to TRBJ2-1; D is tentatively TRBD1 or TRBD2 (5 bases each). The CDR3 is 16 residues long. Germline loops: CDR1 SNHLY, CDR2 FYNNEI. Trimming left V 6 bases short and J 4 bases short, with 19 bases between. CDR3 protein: CASSRDPGTVYNEQFF. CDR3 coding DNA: TGTGCCAGCAGCCGTGATCCCGGGACGGTTTACAATGAGCAGTTCTTC.

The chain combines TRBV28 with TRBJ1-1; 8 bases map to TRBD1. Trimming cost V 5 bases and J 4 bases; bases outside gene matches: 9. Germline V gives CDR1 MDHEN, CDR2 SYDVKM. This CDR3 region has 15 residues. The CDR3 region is CASSPYYRGGTEAFF. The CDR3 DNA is TGTGCCAGCAGTCCGTACTACAGGGGGGGCACTGAAGCTTTCTTT.

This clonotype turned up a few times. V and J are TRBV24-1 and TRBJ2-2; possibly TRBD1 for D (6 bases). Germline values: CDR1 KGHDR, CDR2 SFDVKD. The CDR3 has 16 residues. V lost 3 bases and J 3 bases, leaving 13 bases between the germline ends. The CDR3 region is CATSDGQRRDTGELFF. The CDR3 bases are TGTGCCACCAGTGATGGACAGCGGCGGGACACCGGGGAGCTGTTTTTT.

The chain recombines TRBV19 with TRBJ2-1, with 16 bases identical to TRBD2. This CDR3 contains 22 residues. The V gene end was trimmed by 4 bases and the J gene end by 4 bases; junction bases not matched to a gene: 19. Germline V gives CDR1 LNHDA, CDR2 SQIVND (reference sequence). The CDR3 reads CASSTTPAGTSGGALLYNEQFF. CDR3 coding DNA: TGTGCCAGTAGTACTACCCCCGCCGGGACTAGCGGGGGGGCCTTGCTTTACAATGAGCAGTTCTTC. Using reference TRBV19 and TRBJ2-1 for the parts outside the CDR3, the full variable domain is DGGITQSPKYLFRKEGQNVTLSCEQNLNHDAMYWYRQDPGQGLRLIYYSQIVNDFQKGDIAEGYSVSREKKESFPLTVTSAQKNPTAFYLCASSTTPAGTSGGALLYNEQFFGPGTRLTVL.

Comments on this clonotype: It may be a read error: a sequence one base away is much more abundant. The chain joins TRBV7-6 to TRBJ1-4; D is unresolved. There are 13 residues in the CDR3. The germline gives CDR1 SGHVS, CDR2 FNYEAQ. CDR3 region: CASRRATNETLFF. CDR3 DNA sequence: TGTGCCAGCAGGCGTGCCACGAATGAAACACTGTTTTTT.

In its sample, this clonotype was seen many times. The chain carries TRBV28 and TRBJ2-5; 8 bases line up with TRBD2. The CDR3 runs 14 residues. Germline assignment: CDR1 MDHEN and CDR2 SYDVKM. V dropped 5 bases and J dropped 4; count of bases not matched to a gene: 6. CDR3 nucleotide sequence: TGTGCCAGCAGTCCGGGACTAGGTCGAGAGACCCAGTACTTC. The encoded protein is CASSPGLGRETQYF.

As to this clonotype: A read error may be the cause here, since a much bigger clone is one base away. The CDR3 coding sequence is TGTGCCAGCAGCCCTCCAGGACTCACCTATGACTACACCTTC. Amino acid sequence: CASSPPGLTYDYTF. The rearrangement uses TRBV7-6 and TRBJ1-2; no firm D call. The CDR3 spans 14 residues. CDR1 is SGHVS and CDR2 is FNYEAQ in the germline V gene.

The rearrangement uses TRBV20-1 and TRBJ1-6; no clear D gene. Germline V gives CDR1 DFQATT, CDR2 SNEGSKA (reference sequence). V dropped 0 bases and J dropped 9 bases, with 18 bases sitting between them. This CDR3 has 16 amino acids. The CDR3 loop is CSARDPADRVPSPLHF. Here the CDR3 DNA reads TGCAGTGCTAGAGATCCCGCTGACCGCGTACCTTCACCCCTCCACTTT.